The 11 T cell receptor beta chains below come from one sample, sequenced in a study of T cells in women clearing cervical HPV infection. The data were produced by immunoSEQ multiplex PCR, yet TCRdb's version contains in-frame clones alone and is incomplete. The sample totals fewer than 40,000 clones; its top ten clones hold approximately 4.2%. Sequencing was carried out using blood buffy coat. These receptors originate from a woman aged 18-70 years with a cervical HPV16 infection that either progressed to CIN3+ or cleared (not recorded which).

The sequenced part of the CDR3 DNA is TGTGCCAGCAGCTTAGGTACTAGCGTGAATGAG. Translating gives CASSLGTSVNE. The entire CDR3 protein is CASSLGTSVNEQFF. The chain combines TRBV7-9 with TRBJ2-1, with 7 bases lining up with TRBD2. From the germline J gene comes the end of the CDR3, since the read stops 3 residues before it. CDR3 length equals 14 residues. V trimming: 1 base; J trimming: 7 bases; junction bases outside the gene matches: 4. The germline CDR1 and CDR2 sequences are SEHNR and FQNEAQ (reference sequence).

Concerning this clone: The read stops 3 residues short of the end of the CDR3; the missing end is completed from the germline J gene. The chain is built from TRBV7-2 and TRBJ1-1; no clear D. Looked up from germline, CDR1 is SGHTA and CDR2 is FQGNSA. This CDR3 has 11 residues. The CDR3 here is CASSLHVEAFF. The part of the CDR3 DNA that was read is TGTGCCAGCAGCTTACATGTGGAA.

About this clone itself: Read sequence stops 3 residues before the CDR3 end, and the germline J gene provides the missing end. V is TRBV19 and J is TRBJ2-1; TRBD1 matches 10 bases. CDR1 LNHDA and CDR2 SQIVND come from the germline V gene (reference sequence). V shed 6 bases, J shed 6 bases, and the junction held 5 bases outside the gene matches. There are 14 residues in the CDR3. The part of the CDR3 DNA that was read is TGTGCCAGTAGAGGACAGGGGGATGCCAATGAG. Protein: CASRGQGDANE. The complete CDR3 sequence is CASRGQGDANEQFF.

The CDR3 spells CASSYNLAAYNEQFF. The sequenced CDR3 bases are TGTGCCAGCAGTTACAATCTAGCGGCGTACAATGAG. The chain joins TRBV6-2 or TRBV6-3 to TRBJ2-1, with 7 bases that match TRBD2. The CDR3 extends 3 residues past the end of the read, so its final part is completed from the germline J gene. Germline V gives CDR1 MNHEY, CDR2 SVGEGT. This CDR3 has 15 residues. Trimming cost V 2 bases and J 4 bases; bases outside gene matches: 5.

As concerns this clone: The read stops 3 residues short of the end of the CDR3; the missing end is completed from the germline J gene. The V gene is TRBV5-1, the J gene TRBJ2-7; TRBD1 matches 8 bases. V lost 6 bases, J lost 3 bases, and 14 bases stayed unmatched. This CDR3 has 16 residues. Looked up from germline, CDR1 is SGHRS and CDR2 is YFSETQ. The CDR3 here is CASTMGSGDRNYEQYF. The sequenced part of the CDR3 DNA is TGCGCCAGCACCATGGGTTCGGGGGACAGGAACTACGAG.

A remark on this clone: The CDR3 is cut off 3 residues early in the read; its end comes from the germline J gene. The chain couples TRBV2 to TRBJ2-3, with D unresolved. The V and J ends lost 8 bases and 1 base respectively, with 13 bases between them. This CDR3 has 14 residues. Looked up from germline, CDR1 is SNHLY and CDR2 is FYNNEI. CDR3 region: CASAKGWGTDTQYF. CDR3 DNA (partial): TGTGCCAGCGCGAAGGGCTGGGGCACAGATACG.

Remarks on this clone: The read finishes 3 residues shy of the CDR3 end, and the germline J gene is used to complete it. This rearrangement joins TRBV29-1 to TRBJ2-5; 7 bases agree with TRBD2. With V trimmed by 6 bases and J by 1 base, 2 bases remained unmatched. The CDR3 spans 12 residues. Germline loops: CDR1 SQVTM, CDR2 ANQGSEA. The CDR3 here is CSVLASQETQYF. The part of the CDR3 DNA that was read is TGCAGCGTACTAGCGAGCCAAGAGACC.

Remarks on this clone: The read falls 3 residues short of the CDR3 end, and the missing part is taken from the germline J gene. J is TRBJ2-7 and V is TRBV7-2; 9 nucleotides align to TRBD1. V lost 5 bases and J lost 4; bases outside the gene matches: 3. Germline V gene data show CDR1 as SGHTA and CDR2 as FQGNSA. CDR3 length: 13 residues. The CDR3 loop is CASSPGQGYEQYF. The DNA read from the CDR3 is TGTGCCAGCAGCCCGGGACAGGGATACGAG. The variable domain in full, completed from reference TRBV7-2 and TRBJ2-7, reads GAGVSQSPSNKVTEKGKDVELRCDPISGHTALYWYRQSLGQGLEFLIYFQGNSAPDKSGLPSDRFSAERTGGSVSTLTIQRTQQEDSAVYLCASSPGQGYEQYFGPGTRLTVT.

About this clone: The sequence runs out 3 residues before the end of the CDR3; the remainder is reconstructed from the germline J gene. The chain couples TRBV29-1 to TRBJ2-1; D unresolved. The V end lost 7 bases, the J end lost 0 bases, and 13 bases lay between the germline ends. In germline, CDR1 is SQVTM, CDR2 ANQGSEA. The CDR3 spans 14 residues. The CDR3 region is CSAYPESSYNEQFF. Partial CDR3 DNA: TGCAGCGCCTACCCCGAGAGCTCCTACAATGAG.

As for this clone: The CDR3 goes on 3 residues after the read ends, and that part is filled in from the germline J gene. This chain uses TRBV7-8 with TRBJ2-2; D call uncertain. From germline, CDR1 is SGHVS and CDR2 FQNEAQ. The V and J ends lost 3 bases and 6 bases respectively, with 8 bases between them. The CDR3 sequence is 13 residues long. CDR3 sequence: CASSFLSAGELFF. The part of the CDR3 DNA that was read is TGTGCCAGCAGCTTCCTGAGCGCCGGGGAG.

As concerns this clone: The read stops 3 residues short of the end of the CDR3; the missing end is completed from the germline J gene. The gene calls are TRBV20-1 and TRBJ2-3; 9 positions agree with TRBD2. CDR1 and CDR2 (germline): DFQATT, SNEGSKA (reference sequence). CDR3 length: 14 residues. Trimming took 5 bases from V and 7 from J; bases not matched to a gene: 10. This chain's CDR3 is CSAPPASGVNTQYF. The covered CDR3 bases are TGCAGTGCTCCCCCGGCTAGCGGGGTTAATACG.